Each of the 13 T cell receptor beta chains below was sequenced from the same sample in a study of cytomegalovirus exposure and HLA in healthy donors. Use of 60 Vbeta and 13 Jbeta primers characterized the PCR. Profiling relied on immunoSEQ multiplex PCR, and the TCRdb table lists in-frame clones only, not all of them. The table records roughly 170,000 clones, roughly 80% of them present only once. The sequencing sample was made of PBMCs. The origin of the receptors is a woman between 18 and 30 years old in good health and CMV-seronegative.

The chain combines TRBV9 with TRBJ2-2, with D unclear. Germline V CDR1 and CDR2: SGDLS, YYNGEE. Trimming took 0 bases from V and 1 from J, leaving 7 bases between them. CDR3 length equals 15 residues. The CDR3 region has the DNA TGTGCCAGCAGCGTAGGTTACAGGAACACCGGGGAGCTGTTTTTT. Its translation: CASSVGYRNTGELFF.

The chain carries TRBV28 and TRBJ2-1; 9 positions match TRBD1. Germline V gene data show CDR1 as MDHEN and CDR2 as SYDVKM. Trimming removed 10 bases from V and 4 bases from J; junction bases left unmatched: 11. The CDR3 loop spans 15 amino acids. The CDR3 reads CAIRSAGQGYNEQFF. For the CDR3, the DNA is TGTGCCATCAGGTCCGCGGGACAGGGTTACAATGAGCAGTTCTTC.

The J gene is TRBJ2-2, the V gene TRBV6-5, with D possibly TRBD2 on 7 matching bases. Trimming left V 2 bases short and J 7 bases short, with 17 bases between. CDR1 MNHEY and CDR2 SVGAGI come from the germline V gene. CDR3 length: 16 amino acids. DNA for the CDR3: TGTGCCAGCAGTTACGGGGGGGCAGGACGCGGCGGGGAGCTGTTTTTT. Translating gives CASSYGGAGRGGELFF.

V and J are TRBV6-5 and TRBJ1-4; D is possibly TRBD1 (6 bases). The CDR3 runs to 16 residues. The V and J ends lost 3 bases and 3 bases respectively, with 14 bases between them. Germline-derived CDR1 and CDR2 are MNHEY and SVGAGI. CDR3 nucleotide sequence: TGTGCCAGCAGTTATTACTCAGGGGCGGCTAATGAAAAACTGTTTTTT. Amino acids: CASSYYSGAANEKLFF.

The table lists this clone with a few counts. The chain carries TRBV18 and TRBJ2-2; the D is unclear. CDR1 KGHSH and CDR2 LQKENI come from the germline V gene. V shed 4 bases and J shed 5 bases, with 5 bases lying between them. The CDR3 extends over 12 amino acids. The CDR3: CASSQTTGELFF. In nucleotides, the CDR3 is TGTGCCAGCTCACAAACTACCGGGGAGCTGTTTTTT.

This clone was seen once. The V gene is TRBV6-1, the J gene TRBJ1-5, with 8 bases identical to TRBD1. CDR1 is MNHNS, CDR2 SASEGT, per germline. The CDR3 is 15 residues long. V was clipped by 3 bases and J by 9 bases; unmatched bases: 10. Written as DNA, the CDR3 is TGTGCCAGCAGTGACGCAGGACAGGGCCCTCGGCCCCAGCATTTT. Translated, it gives CASSDAGQGPRPQHF.

The V and J genes are TRBV6-1 and TRBJ1-2; 7 positions match TRBD1. V lost 6 bases to trimming and J lost 11 bases; unmatched junction nucleotides: 15. CDR3 length equals 14 residues. The germline gives CDR1 MNHNS, CDR2 SASEGT. CDR3 nucleotide sequence: TGTGCCAGCAGCCGTGGGGGACAGATTCATTCGTACACCTTC. Translated, it gives CASSRGGQIHSYTF.

Notes on this clone: Germline and junction disagree at one end, which may indicate a read error. V is TRBV7-7 and J is TRBJ2-6; D remains ambiguous. This CDR3 region has 14 residues. Germline CDR1 SSHAT, CDR2 FNYEAQ (reference sequence). As DNA, the CDR3 is TGTGCTAGCAGCTTAGGGCAGGGGGCCAACGTCCTGACTTTC. It yields the protein CASSLGQGANVLTF.

The chain uses TRBV10-2 and TRBJ2-1; TRBD2 agrees at 12 bases. The CDR3 loop spans 15 amino acids. The germline gives CDR1 WSHSY, CDR2 SAAADI. J lost 3 bases, V lost 9 bases, and 6 bases had no gene match. As DNA, the CDR3 is TGCGCCAGACCCCGACTAGCGGGAGACTACAATGAGCAGTTCTTC. It codes for CARPRLAGDYNEQFF.

This chain joins TRBV6-5 and TRBJ1-1; TRBD1 matches at 7 bases. CDR3 length equals 16 residues. The germline gives CDR1 MNHEY, CDR2 SVGAGI. The V gene end was trimmed by 0 bases and the J gene end by 4 bases; junction bases not matched to a gene: 8. CDR3 bases: TGTGCCAGCAGTTACTCGAGACAGGGAGGAGGCACTGAAGCTTTCTTT. This encodes CASSYSRQGGGTEAFF.

The chain recombines TRBV11-2 with TRBJ2-3; D not certain. V was trimmed by 4 bases and J by 6 bases, leaving 8 bases between them. The CDR3 has 12 amino acids. Germline V lookup: CDR1 SGHAT, CDR2 FQNNGV. CDR3 bases: TGTGCCAGCAGCTCGCAGTTGGATACGCAGTATTTT. This codes for CASSSQLDTQYF.

V usage is TRBV7-9 and J usage is TRBJ2-2; D is undetermined. The V end lost 2 bases, the J end lost 2 bases, and 6 bases lay between the germline ends. The germline V gene encodes CDR1 SEHNR and CDR2 FQNEAQ (reference sequence). This CDR3 is 14 amino acids long. CDR3 region: CASSLPINTGELFF. As DNA, the CDR3 is TGTGCCAGCAGCTTACCCATTAACACCGGGGAGCTGTTTTTT.

The V gene is TRBV5-6, the J gene TRBJ2-7; tentatively, D is TRBD2 (6 bases). Germline values: CDR1 SGHDT, CDR2 YYEEEE. This CDR3 is built from 18 residues. V shed 0 bases and J shed 6 bases, with 25 bases lying between them. This CDR3 reads CASSLGEPGTHVRGEQYF. The CDR3 DNA is TGTGCCAGCAGCTTGGGGGAACCCGGGACTCACGTCCGAGGCGAGCAGTACTTC. The whole variable domain, remainder taken from reference TRBV5-6 and TRBJ2-7, is DAGVTQSPTHLIKTRGQQVTLRCSPKSGHDTVSWYQQALGQGPQFIFQYYEEEERQRGNFPDRFSGHQFPNYSSELNVNALLLGDSALYLCASSLGEPGTHVRGEQYFGPGTRLTVT.